This T cell receptor beta chain was recovered during a study of CD8+ T cells in alopecia areata. It was from alopecia areata patients that lesional scalp punch biopsies and peripheral blood were collected. Study conclusions and caveats: Elevated clonality characterized lesional scalp relative to normal scalp, particularly in alopecia totalis/universalis.

RNA was isolated and reverse transcribed to cDNA, the sequencing template. Data came from immunoSEQ multiplex PCR; TCRdb stores just in-frame clones and leaves some out. The sample shows some 120,000 clones, about 51% of them seen only once. This clone was found a few times. Its antigen is not identified. Sequenced material: NKG2D-low CD8+ T cells sorted from blood. The TCR was taken from a human donor with alopecia areata.

Here the CDR3 reads CASSLFPPQETQYF. CDR3 coding DNA: TGTGCCAGCAGCTTATTCCCGCCCCAAGAGACCCAGTACTTC. This chain uses TRBV7-2 with TRBJ2-5, with D hard to call. The germline gives CDR1 SGHTA, CDR2 FQGNSA. Trimming took 2 bases from V and 1 from J, leaving 8 bases between them. CDR3 length: 14 residues.